A single sample is the source of the 10 T cell receptor beta chains below, sequenced in a study of T cells in narcolepsy. Data came from immunoSEQ multiplex PCR; TCRdb stores just in-frame clones and leaves some out. The data show around 32,000 clones, approximately 85% seen once. Sequenced material: CD45RA- memory CD4+ T cells from PBMCs. These TCRs come from a human donor with narcolepsy.

The CDR3 nucleotides read TGCAGCTTCTGCAGGGAAGTGAACACTGAAGCTTTCTTT. It is translated as CSFCREVNTEAFF. The chain combines TRBV29-1 with TRBJ1-1, with a possible D match to TRBD1 (5 bases). Germline CDR1 reads SQVTM; CDR2 reads ANQGSEA. Trimming stripped 8 bases from V and 0 bases from J, with 13 bases between. CDR3 length: 13 amino acids.

The chain couples TRBV30 to TRBJ1-1, with D tentatively TRBD1 (6 bases). CDR1 and CDR2 from the germline V gene are GTSNPN and SVGIG (reference sequence). CDR3 size: 15 residues. Trimming took off 2 bases at V and 3 bases at J, with 16 bases between the two ends. The CDR3 here is CAWSPWGQLDTEAFF. Written as DNA, the CDR3 is TGTGCCTGGAGTCCCTGGGGGCAGTTGGACACTGAAGCTTTCTTT.

This clone was detected a few times. The chain links TRBV10-2 to TRBJ2-7; D remains ambiguous. The V end lost 0 bases, the J end lost 2 bases, and 2 bases lay between the germline ends. The V gene's germline CDR1 is WSHSY and CDR2 SAAADI. The CDR3 length is 12 residues. CDR3 loop: CASSESTYEQYF. CDR3 bases: TGCGCCAGCAGTGAGTCGACCTACGAGCAGTACTTC.

The chain joins TRBV10-3 to TRBJ2-1; TRBD2 matches 11 bases. This CDR3 is 17 amino acids long. V lost 5 bases, J lost 5 bases, and 11 bases stayed unmatched. Germline V gene data show CDR1 as ENHRY and CDR2 as SYGVKD. CDR3 sequence (DNA): TGTGCCATCAGTAACCGGATTAGCGGGAGGGCTAACAATGAGCAGTTCTTC. Amino acids: CAISNRISGRANNEQFF.

The chain links TRBV14 to TRBJ1-2, with 10 positions matching TRBD1. V trimming: 3 bases; J trimming: 2 bases; junction bases outside the gene matches: 6. Germline V gene lookup returns CDR1 SGHDN and CDR2 FVKESK. The CDR3 consists of 16 residues. The CDR3 loop is CASSQGQGPSNYGYTF. CDR3 DNA: TGTGCCAGCAGCCAGGGACAGGGGCCGTCAAACTATGGCTACACCTTC.

The V gene is TRBV5-4, the J gene TRBJ1-1; D remains unclear. CDR3 length: 14 residues. The V end lost 4 bases, the J end lost 1 base, and 11 bases lay between the germline ends. Germline V CDR1 and CDR2: SGHNT, YYREEE (reference sequence). DNA of the CDR3: TGTGCCAGCAGCCTACGGGAGGGGAACACTGAAGCTTTCTTT. This encodes CASSLREGNTEAFF.

This clone occurred a few times. The chain has TRBV5-1 and TRBJ1-4; tentative D call: TRBD1 (5 bases). This CDR3 spans 14 amino acids. V dropped 4 bases and J dropped 7 bases, with 14 bases sitting between them. CDR1 SGHRS and CDR2 YFSETQ come from the germline V gene. For the CDR3, the DNA is TGCGCCAGCAGCCCCGGCAGGGAGGGTGAAAAACTGTTTTTT. This translates into CASSPGREGEKLFF.

This sequence joins TRBV30 and TRBJ1-5; D is perhaps TRBD1 (6 bases). Germline loops: CDR1 GTSNPN, CDR2 SVGIG (reference sequence). V lost 0 bases to trimming and J lost 4 bases, with 10 bases between them. CDR3 length: 14 amino acids. The CDR3 is CAWSVTGWNQPQHF. The CDR3 DNA reads TGTGCCTGGAGTGTAACAGGGTGGAATCAGCCCCAGCATTTT.

The chain employs TRBV6-1 and TRBJ2-5; 10 bases are a match to TRBD2. V lost 5 bases to trimming and J lost 4 bases; unmatched junction nucleotides: 7. From germline, CDR1 is MNHNS and CDR2 SASEGT. The CDR3 totals 15 residues. CDR3 coding DNA: TGTGCCAGCAGTCCCCGTAGCGGGGGGAGAGAGACCCAGTACTTC. This sequence encodes CASSPRSGGRETQYF.

The rearrangement joins TRBV30 to TRBJ2-1; perhaps D is TRBD1 or TRBD2 (5 bases each). Trimming pared 2 bases from V and 5 bases from J, leaving 25 bases between. Per germline, CDR1 GTSNPN and CDR2 SVGIG (reference sequence). The CDR3 loop spans 18 amino acids. The CDR3 DNA reads TGTGCCTGGAGTCTTTGGATCCCCGGTGGGGCTAGCCACAATGAGCAGTTCTTC. Translating gives CAWSLWIPGGASHNEQFF.